The sample holds a few counts of the clone carrying this T cell receptor (beta chain). The antigen remains unidentified. These data are taken from a study of early T cells in non-severe SARS-CoV-2 infection. Study-level background: Investigators sequenced bulk RNA drawn from unsorted whole blood, and chains remained unpaired. The study, taken as a whole, reports: Matching against VDJdb likely underestimated virus-specific expansions, favoring anti-spike CD8.

Germline CDR1 reads SQVTM; CDR2 reads ANQGSEA. This CDR3 has 12 residues. V was cut by 6 bases and J by 3 bases, with 12 bases left in between. Individually, cDNA molecules had unique molecular identifiers attached to them. TCRdb re-derived calls from the 5' RACE reads in MiXCR, one entry per CDR3 protein. The sample has 70,000 to 85,000 distinct CDR3 sequences, around 5% seen once. Here the sequenced sample was whole blood, taken at baseline. The chain couples TRBV29-1 to TRBJ2-7; tentatively, D is TRBD1 (6 bases). This clonotype was obtained from an adult who was a healthcare worker with PCR-confirmed SARS-CoV-2 infection or an uninfected control (not recorded which). As DNA, the CDR3 is TGCAGCGTCAACAGGGAAGGCTACGAGCAGTACTTC. Protein product: CSVNREGYEQYF.